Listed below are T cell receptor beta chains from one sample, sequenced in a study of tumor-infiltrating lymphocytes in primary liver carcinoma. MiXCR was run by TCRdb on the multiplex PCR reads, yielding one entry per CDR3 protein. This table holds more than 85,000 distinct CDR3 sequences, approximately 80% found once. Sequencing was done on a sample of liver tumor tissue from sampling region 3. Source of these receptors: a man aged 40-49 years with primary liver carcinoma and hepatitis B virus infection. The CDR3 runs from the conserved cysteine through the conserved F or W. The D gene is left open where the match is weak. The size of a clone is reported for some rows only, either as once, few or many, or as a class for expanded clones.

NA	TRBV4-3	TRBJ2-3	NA	TGCGCCAGCAGCCACGCACCGTTGACAGTGGGAGATACGCAGTATTTT	CASSHAPLTVGDTQYF
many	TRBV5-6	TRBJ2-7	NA	TGTGCCAGCAGCTTGCCCCCCTACGAGCAGTACTTC	CASSLPPYEQYF
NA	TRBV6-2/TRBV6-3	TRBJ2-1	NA	TGTATCAGCAGTACTCGAAGGGACTCCTACAATGAGCAGTTCTTC	CISSTRRDSYNEQFF
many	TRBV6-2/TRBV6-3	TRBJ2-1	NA	TGTGCCAGCAGTTACTCTACGAATCCATACGACCAAGTCTTC	CASSYSTNPYDQVF
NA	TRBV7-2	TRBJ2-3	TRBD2	TGTGCCAGCAGCTTGGGACCAGCGGGAAATACGCAGTATTTT	CASSLGPAGNTQYF
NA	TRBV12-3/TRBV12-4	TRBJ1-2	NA	TGTGCCAGCAATGCTGAAAGGATCTATGGCTACACCTTC	CASNAERIYGYTF
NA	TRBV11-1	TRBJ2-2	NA	TGTCCAAGCAGCTTTTGGGACACCGGGGAGATGTTTTTT	CPSSFWDTGEMFF
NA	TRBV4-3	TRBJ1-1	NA	TGCGCCAGCAGACAAGAGTTCGTGAAAAGAACTGAAGCTTTCTTT	CASRQEFVKRTEAFF
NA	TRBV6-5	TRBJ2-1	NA	TGTGCCAGCAGTTACTCTGGGACGGGAGTGCGGAATGAGCAATTCTTC	CASSYSGTGVRNEQFF
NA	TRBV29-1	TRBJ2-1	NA	TGCAGCGTTGTTCTAGGTGGGATGTTCAGTGAGATGTTCTTC	CSVVLGGMFSEMFF
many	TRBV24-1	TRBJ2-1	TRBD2	TGTGCCACCAGTGTGGGACTAGCGGAGCAGTTCTTC	CATSVGLAEQFF
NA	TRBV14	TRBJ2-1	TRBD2	TGTGCTAGCAGTGCCGTAGCGGGATGGGTAAACAATGAGCAATCCTTC	CASSAVAGWVNNEQSF
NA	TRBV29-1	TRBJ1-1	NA	TGCAGGGTTGGTGGAGGATGGAATATGAACACTGAAGCTTTCTTT	CRVGGGWNMNTEAFF
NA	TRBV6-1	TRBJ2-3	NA	TGTGCCAGCCACACAGATACGCAGTATTTT	CASHTDTQYF
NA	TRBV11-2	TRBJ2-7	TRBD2	TGTGCCAGCAGCATGAGGGAGGGGAGGACTAGCGGGCCTAGCTCCTACGAGCAGTACTTC	CASSMREGRTSGPSSYEQYF
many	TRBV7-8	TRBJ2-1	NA	TGTGCCAGCAGCCTAGGGCGGGCCGGGGAGCAGTTCTTC	CASSLGRAGEQFF
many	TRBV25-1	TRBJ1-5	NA	TGTGCCAGCAGTGAACGGGACATATTCCAGCCCCAGCATTTT	CASSERDIFQPQHF